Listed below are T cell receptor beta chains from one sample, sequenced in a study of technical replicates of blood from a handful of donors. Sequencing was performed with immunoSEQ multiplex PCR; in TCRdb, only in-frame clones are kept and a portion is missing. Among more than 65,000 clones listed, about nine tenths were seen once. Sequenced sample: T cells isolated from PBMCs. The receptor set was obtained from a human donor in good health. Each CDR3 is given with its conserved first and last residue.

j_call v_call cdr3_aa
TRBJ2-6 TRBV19 CASKYSHSGANVLTF
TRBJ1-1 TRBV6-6 CASGGRQGHTEAFF
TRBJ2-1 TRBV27 CASSVLLGINEQFF
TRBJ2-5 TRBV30 CAWNPGGGPETQYF
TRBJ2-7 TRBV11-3 CASSPYTEQYF
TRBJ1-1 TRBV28 CASKIQATAFF
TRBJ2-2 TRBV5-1 CASSPWGQSTGELFF
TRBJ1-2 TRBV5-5 CASSLTPDYGYTF
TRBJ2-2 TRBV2 CASSLYGGANTGELFF
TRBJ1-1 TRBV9 CASSGGRSEAFF
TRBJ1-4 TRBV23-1 CASSPGQGREKLFF
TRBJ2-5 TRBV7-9 CASSPPGQGETQYF
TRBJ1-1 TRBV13 CASRSGQVTEAFF
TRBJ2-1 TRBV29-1 CSAAGQGAYEQFF
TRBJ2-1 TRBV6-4 CASSDSTSGEQFF
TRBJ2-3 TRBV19 CASNSGRAGTDTQYF
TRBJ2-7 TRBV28 CASSYGGYEQYF
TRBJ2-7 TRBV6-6 CASSYVGEGYEQYF
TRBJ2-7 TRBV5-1 CASSLGQSLSYEQYF
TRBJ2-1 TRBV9 CASNLAGSYNEQFF
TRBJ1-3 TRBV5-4 CASSSGGHRYTIYF
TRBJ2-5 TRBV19 CASSFRTSGRGETQYF
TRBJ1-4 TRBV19 CASSMSRGNEKLFF
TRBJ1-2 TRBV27 CASSSSAGGYGYTF
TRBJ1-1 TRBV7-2 CASSLAGGLAEAFF
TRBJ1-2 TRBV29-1 CSVGAGGGYTF
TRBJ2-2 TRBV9 CASSPYRGRNTGELFF
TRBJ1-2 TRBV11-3 CASSPGTGRFSFGYTF
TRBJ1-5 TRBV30 CAWGPGQGFFSNQPQHF
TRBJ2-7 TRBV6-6 CASAAGGSYEQYF
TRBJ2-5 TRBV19 CASSRSSVQVQETQYF
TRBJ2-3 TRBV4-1 CASSQKREGTDTQYF
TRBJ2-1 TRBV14 CASSQGREVDEQFF
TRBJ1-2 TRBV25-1 CASSESGGYNYGYTF
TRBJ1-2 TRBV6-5 CASTSTLQGYTF
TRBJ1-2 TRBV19 CASSIQGAHYGYTF
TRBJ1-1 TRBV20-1 CSAPSDSKAFF